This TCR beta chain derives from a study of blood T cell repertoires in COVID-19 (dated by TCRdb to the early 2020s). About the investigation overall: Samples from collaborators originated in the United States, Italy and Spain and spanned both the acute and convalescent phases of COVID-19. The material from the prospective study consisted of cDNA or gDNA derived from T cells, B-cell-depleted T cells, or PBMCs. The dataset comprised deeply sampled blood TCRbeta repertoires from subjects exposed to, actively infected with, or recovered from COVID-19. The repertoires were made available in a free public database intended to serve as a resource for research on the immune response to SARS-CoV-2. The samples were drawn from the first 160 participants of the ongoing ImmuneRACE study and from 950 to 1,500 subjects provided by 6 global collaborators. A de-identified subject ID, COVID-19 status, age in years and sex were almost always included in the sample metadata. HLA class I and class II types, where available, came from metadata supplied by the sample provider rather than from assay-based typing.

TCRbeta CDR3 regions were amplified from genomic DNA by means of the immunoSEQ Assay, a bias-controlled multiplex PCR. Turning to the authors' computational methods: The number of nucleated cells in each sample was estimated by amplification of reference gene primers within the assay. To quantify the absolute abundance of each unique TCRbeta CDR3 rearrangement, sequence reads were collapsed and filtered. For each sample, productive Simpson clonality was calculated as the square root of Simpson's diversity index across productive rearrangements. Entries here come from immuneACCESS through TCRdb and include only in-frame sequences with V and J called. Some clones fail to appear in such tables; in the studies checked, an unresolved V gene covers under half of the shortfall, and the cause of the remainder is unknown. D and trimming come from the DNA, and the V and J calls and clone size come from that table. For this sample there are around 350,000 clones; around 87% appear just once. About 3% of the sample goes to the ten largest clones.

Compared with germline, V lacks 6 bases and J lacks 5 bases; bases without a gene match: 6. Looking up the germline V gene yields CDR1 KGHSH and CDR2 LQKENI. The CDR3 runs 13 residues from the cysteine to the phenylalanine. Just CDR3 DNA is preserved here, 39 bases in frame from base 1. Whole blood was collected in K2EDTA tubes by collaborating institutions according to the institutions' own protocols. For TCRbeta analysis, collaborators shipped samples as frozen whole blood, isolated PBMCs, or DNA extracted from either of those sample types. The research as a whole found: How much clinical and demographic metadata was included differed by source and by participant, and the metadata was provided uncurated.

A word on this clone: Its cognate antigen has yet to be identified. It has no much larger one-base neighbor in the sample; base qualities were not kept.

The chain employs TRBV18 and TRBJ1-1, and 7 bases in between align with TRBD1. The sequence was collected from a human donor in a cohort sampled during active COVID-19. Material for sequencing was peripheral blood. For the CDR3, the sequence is CASSSPGGTEAFF. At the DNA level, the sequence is TGTGCCAGCTCGTCGCCAGGGGGGACTGAAGCTTTCTTT.